Described below is a single T cell receptor (beta chain) sequence and its context. Its antigen is still unknown. V shed 4 bases, J shed 2 bases, and the junction held 5 bases outside the gene matches. This CDR3 is 14 amino acids long. The germline V gene has CDR1 SGHDT and CDR2 YYEEEE. These data are taken from a study of cytomegalovirus exposure and HLA in healthy donors. Study-wide context: Early released data had tens of millions of unique TCRs, all coming from HLA-typed donors. Study-level results: The study designated around 150 TCR beta chains cytomegalovirus-associated. Later analysis associated a missense DCLRE1C variant with TCR beta V- and J-gene trimming.

PCR involved 60 Vbeta and 13 Jbeta primers. Using immunoSEQ multiplex PCR, the repertoire was profiled, and TCRdb retains in-frame clones only, with some absent. The data contain approximately 160,000 clones, about four fifths of them singletons. The chain uses TRBV5-6 and TRBJ2-5; 7 bases map to TRBD1. Material: PBMCs. This clonotype originated in a man aged 30 to 45 in good health and CMV-seropositive. This CDR3 is CASSVPGQQETQYF. CDR3 DNA sequence: TGTGCCAGCAGCGTACCGGGACAGCAAGAGACCCAGTACTTC.